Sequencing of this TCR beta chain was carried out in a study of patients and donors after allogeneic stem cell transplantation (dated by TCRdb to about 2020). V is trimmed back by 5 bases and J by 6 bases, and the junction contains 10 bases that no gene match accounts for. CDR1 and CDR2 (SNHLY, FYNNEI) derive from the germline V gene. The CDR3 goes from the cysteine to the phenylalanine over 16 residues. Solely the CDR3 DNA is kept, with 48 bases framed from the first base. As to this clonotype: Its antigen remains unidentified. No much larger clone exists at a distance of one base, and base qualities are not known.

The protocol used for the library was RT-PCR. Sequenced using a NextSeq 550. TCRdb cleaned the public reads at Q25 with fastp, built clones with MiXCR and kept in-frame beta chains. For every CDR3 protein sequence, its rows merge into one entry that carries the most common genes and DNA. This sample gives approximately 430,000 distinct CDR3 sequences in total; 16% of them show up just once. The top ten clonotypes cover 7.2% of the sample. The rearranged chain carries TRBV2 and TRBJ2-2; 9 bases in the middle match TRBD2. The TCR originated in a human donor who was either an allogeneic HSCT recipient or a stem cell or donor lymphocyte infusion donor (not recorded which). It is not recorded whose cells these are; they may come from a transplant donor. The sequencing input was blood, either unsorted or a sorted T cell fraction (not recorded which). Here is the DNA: TGTGCCAGCAGTCTCGCTAGCGGGAAGGTTTCCGGGGAGCTGTTTTTT. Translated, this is CASSLASGKVSGELFF.